This T cell receptor beta chain was sequenced during a study of cytomegalovirus exposure and HLA in healthy donors. V lost 1 base to trimming and J lost 6 bases, with 10 bases between them. This CDR3 has 14 residues. CDR1 and CDR2 (germline): LNHDA, SQIVND (reference sequence). Researchers ran the PCR with 60 Vbeta and 13 Jbeta primers. The assay was immunoSEQ multiplex PCR, and TCRdb's table has in-frame clones only and misses some. This table has approximately 100,000 clones, 60% to 80% appearing once. The chain couples TRBV19 to TRBJ2-1, with no clear D. The sequencing sample was made of PBMCs. This clonotype originated in a female donor in good health and CMV-seronegative. CDR3 sequence reads: CASSIVPGPNEQFF. The CDR3 DNA is TGTGCCAGTAGTATAGTGCCAGGCCCCAATGAGCAGTTCTTC.